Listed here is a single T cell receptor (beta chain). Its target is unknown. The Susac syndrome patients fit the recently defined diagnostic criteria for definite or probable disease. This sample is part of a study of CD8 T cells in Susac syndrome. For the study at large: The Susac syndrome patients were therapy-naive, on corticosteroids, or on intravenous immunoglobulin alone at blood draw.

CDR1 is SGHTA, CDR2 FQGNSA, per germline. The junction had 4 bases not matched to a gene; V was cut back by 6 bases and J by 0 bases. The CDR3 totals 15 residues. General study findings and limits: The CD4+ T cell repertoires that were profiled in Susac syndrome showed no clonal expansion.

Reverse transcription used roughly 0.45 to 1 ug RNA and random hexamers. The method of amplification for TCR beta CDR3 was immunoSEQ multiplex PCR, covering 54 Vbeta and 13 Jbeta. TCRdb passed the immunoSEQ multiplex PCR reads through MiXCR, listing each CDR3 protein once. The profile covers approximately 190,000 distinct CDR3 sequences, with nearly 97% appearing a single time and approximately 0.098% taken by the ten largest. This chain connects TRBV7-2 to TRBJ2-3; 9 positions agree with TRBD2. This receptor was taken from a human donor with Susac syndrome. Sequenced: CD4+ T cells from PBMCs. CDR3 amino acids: CASRPLAGSTDTQYF. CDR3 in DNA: TGTGCCAGCAGGCCCCTAGCGGGGAGCACAGATACGCAGTATTTT.